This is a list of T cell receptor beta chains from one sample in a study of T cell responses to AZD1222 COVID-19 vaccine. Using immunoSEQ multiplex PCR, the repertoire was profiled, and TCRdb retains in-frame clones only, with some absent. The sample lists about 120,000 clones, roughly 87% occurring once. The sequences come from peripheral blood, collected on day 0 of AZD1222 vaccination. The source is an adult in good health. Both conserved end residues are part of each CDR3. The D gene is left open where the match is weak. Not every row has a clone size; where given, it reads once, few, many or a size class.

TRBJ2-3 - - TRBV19 TGTGCCAGTAGTATCCCCAAGCAGGCGGATACGCAGTATTTT CASSIPKQADTQYF
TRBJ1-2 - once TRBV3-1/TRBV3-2 TGTGCCAGCAGCGAGCCCTACACCTTC CASSEPYTF
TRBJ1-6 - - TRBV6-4 TGTGCCAGCAGGCAGGGCGCTAATTCACCCCTCCACTTT CASRQGANSPLHF
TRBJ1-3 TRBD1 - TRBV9 TGTGCCAGCAGCGCCGACAGGGGAGTTCCATCAGACACCATATATTTT CASSADRGVPSDTIYF
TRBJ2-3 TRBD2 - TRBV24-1 TGTGCCACCAGTGATTTCGTGGGAGGGGCCCGCGATACGCAGTATTTT CATSDFVGGARDTQYF
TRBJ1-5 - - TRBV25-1 TGTGCCAGCAGTGAATTAGGGTACACCCAGCCCCAGCATTTT CASSELGYTQPQHF
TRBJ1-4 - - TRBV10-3 TGTGCCATCAGTGAGTCCGGGGACGGTATGGGGCGAGCTAATGAAAAACTGTTTTTT CAISESGDGMGRANEKLFF
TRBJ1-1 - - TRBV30 TGTGCCTGGAGTGTACCCGGGAGGGAAGCTTTCTTT CAWSVPGREAFF
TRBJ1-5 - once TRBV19 TGTGCCAGTAGTATTCTGCAGGGTGGGAATCAGCCCCAGCATTTT CASSILQGGNQPQHF
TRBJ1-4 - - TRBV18 TGTGCCAGCTCACTGACAGCCCTCGTGCTTAATGAAAAACTGTTTTTT CASSLTALVLNEKLFF
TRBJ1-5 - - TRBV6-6 TGTGCCAGCGCGGAAGGAGCAGAGGGATACCGGCCCCAGCATTTT CASAEGAEGYRPQHF
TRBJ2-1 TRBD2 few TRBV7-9 TGTGCCAGCAGCTTAGGCCGGCTAGCGGTCCTCGGGGAGCAGTTCTTC CASSLGRLAVLGEQFF
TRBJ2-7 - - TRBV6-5 TGTGCCAGCAGTTGGGGTAAGGGGCGCTCCTACGAGCAGTACTTC CASSWGKGRSYEQYF
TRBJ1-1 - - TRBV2 TGTGCCAGCAACGAAAACTTACCGAACACTGAAGCTTTCTTT CASNENLPNTEAFF
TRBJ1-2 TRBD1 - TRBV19 TGTGCCAGTAGTACCCGACAGGGAGGCTACACCTTC CASSTRQGGYTF
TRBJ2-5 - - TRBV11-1 TGTGCCAGCAGCCGGGGACCCATTGCTAGTGAGACCCAGTACTTC CASSRGPIASETQYF
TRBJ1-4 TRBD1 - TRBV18 TGTGCCAGCTCACCAACCGCAGGGGGAACTGAAAAACTGTTTTTT CASSPTAGGTEKLFF
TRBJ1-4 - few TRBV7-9 TGTGCCAGCAGCTTCTTCTGGACAGCTAATGAAAAACTGTTTTTT CASSFFWTANEKLFF
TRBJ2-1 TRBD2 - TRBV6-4 TGTGCCAGCAGTGACTGGCCTAGCGGGGGGGTCGATGAGCAGTTCTTC CASSDWPSGGVDEQFF
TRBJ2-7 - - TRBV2 TGTGCCAGCAGAGAACGGATTCCCTACGAGCAGTACTTC CASRERIPYEQYF
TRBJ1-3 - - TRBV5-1 TGCGCCAGCAGCTTGGCCGGGGTCTCTGGAAACACCATATATTTT CASSLAGVSGNTIYF
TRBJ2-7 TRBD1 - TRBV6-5 TGTGCCAGCAGGTCACAGGGGTGGGCCCTCTACGAGCAGTACTTC CASRSQGWALYEQYF
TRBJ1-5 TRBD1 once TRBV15 TGTGCCACCAGCACAAGGGACAGAAATCAGCCCCAGCATTTT CATSTRDRNQPQHF
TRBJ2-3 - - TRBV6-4 TGTGCCAGCAGTGACTCGAGGGGCTCCGCGGATACGCAGTATTTT CASSDSRGSADTQYF
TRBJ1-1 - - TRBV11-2 TGTGCCAGCAGCTTACTGGGGGGCACTGAAGCTTTCTTT CASSLLGGTEAFF
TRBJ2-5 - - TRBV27 TGTGCCAGCAGTCGGGTGGGACGGGAGACCCAGTACTTC CASSRVGRETQYF
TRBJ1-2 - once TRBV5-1 TGCGCCAGCAGCGACGACGGAGCCTATGGCTACACCTTC CASSDDGAYGYTF
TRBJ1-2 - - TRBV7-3 TGTGCCAGCAGCCATATTACAGGGTTCGGCTACACCTTC CASSHITGFGYTF
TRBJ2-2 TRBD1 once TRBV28 TGTGCCAGCAGCTCACCCAGGGGGCGCGGAGCCGGGGAGCTGTTTTTT CASSSPRGRGAGELFF
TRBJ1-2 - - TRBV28 TGTGCCAGCACATCGGGCTCCTATGGCTACACCTTC CASTSGSYGYTF
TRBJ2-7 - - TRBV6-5 TGTGCCAGCAGTACCACACGGGGGGCGGTCTACGAGCAGTACTTC CASSTTRGAVYEQYF
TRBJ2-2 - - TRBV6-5 TGTGCCAGCAGTTACTCAATAGAGGGCCCCGGGGAGCTGTTTTTT CASSYSIEGPGELFF
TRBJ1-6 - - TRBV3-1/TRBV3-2 TGTGCCAGCAGGGATGGACAGATAACTTCACCCCTCCACTTT CASRDGQITSPLHF
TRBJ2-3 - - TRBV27 TGTGCCAGCAGTTTTGGCGTTACCCTCTCGGATACGCAGTATTTT CASSFGVTLSDTQYF
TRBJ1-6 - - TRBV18 TGTGCCAGCTCACCATCCCCCTATAATTCACCCCTCCACTTT CASSPSPYNSPLHF
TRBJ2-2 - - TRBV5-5 TGTGCCAGCAGCTTGAGGACATTAGACACCGGGGAGCTGTTTTTT CASSLRTLDTGELFF
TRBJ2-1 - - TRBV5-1 TGCGCCAGCACTTCTTGGGGGGTCAATGAGCAGTTCTTC CASTSWGVNEQFF
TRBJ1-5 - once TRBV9 TGTGCCAGCAGCGTAGAAGGGTCCGGGGGTCAGCCCCAGCATTTT CASSVEGSGGQPQHF
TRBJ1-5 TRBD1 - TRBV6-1 TGTGCCAGCAGTGAAAATAAGAGGGGACAGCGGGGCAATCAGCCCCAGCATTTT CASSENKRGQRGNQPQHF
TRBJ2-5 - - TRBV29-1 TGCAGCGTTGGGGGGTTTCAAGAGACCCAGTACTTC CSVGGFQETQYF